This TCR beta chain emerged from a study of T-cell reconstitution after alpha-beta-depleted transplantation in children. Study results and limitations: After one year, T-cell counts and TCRbeta diversity mostly came from new T cells. By about two months after transplant, alpha-beta T cells reportedly arose from several hundred graft clones that had expanded. It was surviving recipient T cells and thymic progenitors that gave some patients high TCRbeta diversity at day 60.

V shed 0 bases and J shed 2 bases, with 11 bases lying between them. The CDR3 is made up of 15 amino acids. Germline V gene data show CDR1 as MNHEY and CDR2 as SVGEGT. This clonotype was counted at least ten times. What it binds is not known. The library targeted TCRbeta and was prepared with unique molecular identifiers. TCRdb reprocessed the PCR reads via MiXCR and lists one record per CDR3 protein. The sample yields some 200,000 distinct CDR3 sequences, about 6% seen once. This TCR was recovered from a girl in the first two years of life with combined immunodeficiency, due to receive a stem cell transplant. This chain uses TRBV6-2 or TRBV6-3 with TRBJ2-7, with TRBD1 as a possible D gene (5 bases). This specimen was PBMCs, taken before TCRalphabeta/CD19-depleted stem cell transplant. The DNA of the CDR3 is TGTGCCAGCAGTTACTCTATGGGGCGGCCCTACGAGCAGTACTTC. Protein sequence: CASSYSMGRPYEQYF.